What follows are 23 T cell receptor beta chains derived from one specimen sequenced in a study of blood T cell repertoires in COVID-19. Sequencing was performed with immunoSEQ multiplex PCR; in TCRdb, only in-frame clones are kept and a portion is missing. The data contain about 150,000 clones, under 85% of them singletons. The sequenced material came from peripheral blood. The source is a man between 60 and 75 years old with COVID-19, enrolled during active disease.

The chain employs TRBV7-9 and TRBJ2-7; 8 nucleotides align to TRBD1. The CDR3 extends over 14 amino acids. The V segment lost 3 bases and the J segment 2 bases; nucleotides outside the gene matches: 3. Germline loops: CDR1 SEHNR, CDR2 FQNEAQ (reference sequence). The CDR3 DNA sequence: TGTGCCAGCAGCTTCGGACAGGGAACCTACGAGCAGTACTTC. This encodes CASSFGQGTYEQYF.

There are a few counts of this clone. V and J are TRBV11-1 and TRBJ2-3, with 8 nucleotides matching TRBD2. Germline V CDR1 and CDR2: SGHAT, FQDESV (reference sequence). The CDR3 runs 14 residues. The trim removed 3 bases at V and 4 bases at J, leaving 3 bases unmatched. In DNA, the CDR3 is TGTGCCAGCAGCTTTGGACTAGCCGCAGATACGCAGTATTTT. Amino acid sequence: CASSFGLAADTQYF.

This clone was counted a single time. The chain recombines TRBV6-6 with TRBJ1-6; D not resolved. Trimming removed 3 bases from V and 10 bases from J, with 13 bases in between. Germline-derived CDR1 and CDR2 are MNHNY and SVGAGI (reference sequence). The CDR3 contains 14 residues. CDR3: CASSYGGVESPLHF. The CDR3 DNA is TGTGCCAGCAGTTATGGCGGGGTAGAATCACCCCTCCACTTT.

This chain joins TRBV19 and TRBJ1-2; D is uncertain. Trimming removed 2 bases at V and 5 bases at J, with 15 bases between. The CDR3 consists of 15 residues. The V gene's germline CDR1 is LNHDA and CDR2 SQIVND (reference sequence). Written as DNA, the CDR3 is TGTGCCAGTAGTATATGGAGGGCTAATCGTTATGGCTACACCTTC. Its translation is CASSIWRANRYGYTF.

V usage is TRBV9 and J usage is TRBJ2-1; 8 bases align to TRBD2. The CDR3 sequence is 18 residues long. Germline assignment: CDR1 SGDLS and CDR2 YYNGEE. With V trimmed by 0 bases and J by 0 bases, 8 bases remained unmatched. The CDR3 sequence: CASSVVVSGKSSYNEQFF. DNA of the CDR3: TGTGCCAGCAGCGTAGTCGTTAGCGGGAAGAGCTCCTACAATGAGCAGTTCTTC.

This chain connects TRBV5-1 to TRBJ1-4, with D possibly TRBD1 on 6 matching bases. The V end was cut by 2 bases, the J end by 4 bases, with 9 bases between. This CDR3 has 14 amino acids. The germline V gene encodes CDR1 SGHRS and CDR2 YFSETQ. The CDR3, as DNA: TGCGCCAGCAGCTTTGGACAGAATAATGAAAAACTGTTTTTT. This sequence encodes CASSFGQNNEKLFF. The variable domain in full, completed from reference TRBV5-1 and TRBJ1-4, reads KAGVTQTPRYLIKTRGQQVTLSCSPISGHRSVSWYQQTPGQGLQFLFEYFSETQRNKGNFPGRFSGRQFSNSRSEMNVSTLELGDSALYLCASSFGQNNEKLFFGSGTQLSVL.

This clone appeared once. The chain links TRBV3-1 (or the pseudogene TRBV3-2) to TRBJ2-5, with 7 bases aligning to TRBD2. This CDR3 contains 14 residues. The V gene's germline CDR1 is LGHDT and CDR2 YNNKEL (reference sequence). V shed 0 bases, J shed 5 bases, and the junction held 3 bases outside the gene matches. DNA of the CDR3: TGTGCCAGCAGCCAAGAACTAGCGTCGGAGACCCAGTACTTC. Amino acid sequence: CASSQELASETQYF.

The chain has TRBV5-4 and TRBJ2-1; 7 bases are shared with TRBD2. Looked up from germline, CDR1 is SGHNT and CDR2 is YYREEE (reference sequence). This CDR3 has 15 amino acids. The V and J ends lost 4 bases and 4 bases, in that order; junction bases with no gene match: 8. The CDR3 sequence is CASSPKGRGYNEQFF. CDR3 bases: TGTGCCAGCAGCCCCAAGGGGCGGGGGTACAATGAGCAGTTCTTC.

The CDR3 nucleotides read TGTGCCAGTAGTAAACTAGGGATTACAGATACGCAGTATTTT. It translates to CASSKLGITDTQYF. J is TRBJ2-3 and V is TRBV19; D perhaps matches TRBD2 (5 bases). Germline V CDR1 and CDR2: LNHDA, SQIVND (reference sequence). The CDR3 covers 14 residues. V was trimmed by 4 bases and J by 3 bases, leaving 11 bases between them.

The genes are TRBV7-9 and TRBJ2-1; possibly TRBD1 for D (7 bases). This CDR3 contains 15 residues. In germline, CDR1 is SEHNR, CDR2 FQNEAQ (reference sequence). Trimming stripped 5 bases from V and 1 base from J, with 12 bases between. CDR3 loop: CASSRQGGSYNEQFF. The CDR3, as DNA: TGTGCCAGCAGCCGACAGGGAGGTTCCTACAATGAGCAGTTCTTC.

This chain connects TRBV30 to TRBJ1-2; D not certain. The CDR3 is made up of 13 amino acids. Per germline, CDR1 GTSNPN and CDR2 SVGIG (reference sequence). V was trimmed by 3 bases and J by 6 bases, leaving 14 bases between them. CDR3 nucleotide sequence: TGTGCCTGGAGCCCCAGTGGCACCGATGGCTACACCTTC. Its protein product is CAWSPSGTDGYTF.

The rearrangement joins TRBV6-6 to TRBJ1-1, with TRBD1 identical over 7 bases. This CDR3 spans 16 amino acids. The germline gives CDR1 MNHNY, CDR2 SVGAGI (reference sequence). The V and J ends lost 6 bases and 1 base, in that order; junction bases with no gene match: 11. The CDR3 region has the DNA TGTGCCAGCAGCATCAGACAGGGACGGGGGAACACTGAAGCTTTCTTT. Its translation is CASSIRQGRGNTEAFF.

V usage is TRBV7-8 and J usage is TRBJ1-2, with TRBD1 identical over 11 bases. V lost 5 bases and J lost 8; bases outside the gene matches: 4. CDR3 length: 13 amino acids. Germline V gives CDR1 SGHVS, CDR2 FQNEAQ. The CDR3 coding sequence is TGTGCCAGCAGCAGGGGACAGGGGGGAGGCTACACCTTC. Translated: CASSRGQGGGYTF.

The V call is TRBV19, the J call TRBJ1-1, with D tentatively TRBD1 (6 bases). The CDR3 extends over 14 amino acids. Germline assignment: CDR1 LNHDA and CDR2 SQIVND (reference sequence). The ends were cut back, 7 bases at V and 6 bases at J, with 18 bases in the middle. The CDR3 sequence: CASTKGTNNAEAFF. CDR3 nucleotide sequence: TGTGCCAGTACCAAAGGGACAAACAACGCTGAAGCTTTCTTT.

The gene calls are TRBV23-1 and TRBJ2-2; 10 bases match TRBD2. TRBV23-1 is noted as an ORF with a role that remains uncertain. The CDR3 length is 16 residues. The V segment lost 4 bases and the J segment 0 bases; nucleotides outside the gene matches: 2. The CDR3 DNA follows: TGCGCCAGCAGTCTTAGCGGGAGGACGAACACCGGGGAGCTGTTTTTT. Its translation is CASSLSGRTNTGELFF.

The gene calls are TRBV27 and TRBJ1-1, with D perhaps matching TRBD1 (5 bases). This CDR3 contains 13 residues. Germline assignment: CDR1 MNHEY and CDR2 SMNVEV (reference sequence). Trimming took 4 bases from V and 4 from J, leaving 10 bases between them. Here the CDR3 DNA reads TGTGCCAGCAGTTACTCGGGACTCACTGAAGCTTTCTTT. Translation: CASSYSGLTEAFF.

The chain employs TRBV7-9 and TRBJ1-6; D ambiguous. Trimming took 3 bases from V and 10 from J, leaving 13 bases between them. Germline V gives CDR1 SEHNR, CDR2 FQNEAQ (reference sequence). The length of the CDR3 is 14 residues. In nucleotides, the CDR3 is TGTGCCAGCAGCTTCCGCGAGGGAGGCTCACCCCTCCACTTT. The encoded protein is CASSFREGGSPLHF.

This chain joins TRBV28 and TRBJ1-4; D gene unclear. The CDR3 extends over 15 amino acids. With 8 bases removed from V and 4 bases from J, the gap between germline ends came to 17 bases. Germline V gene lookup returns CDR1 MDHEN and CDR2 SYDVKM. CDR3 nucleotide sequence: TGTGCCAGCGAGACCCCGGGGTCCGGTAATGAAAAACTGTTTTTT. Amino acid sequence: CASETPGSGNEKLFF.

Note on this clone: Other DNA sequences of this sample code for an identical CDR3. The chain joins TRBV6-5 to TRBJ1-1, with 8 bases that match TRBD1. The germline CDR1 and CDR2 sequences are MNHEY and SVGAGI. The CDR3 runs to 15 residues. Trimming took 0 bases from V and 4 from J; bases not matched to a gene: 4. Here the CDR3 DNA reads TGTGCCAGCAGTTACTCGCAGGGGGCTCGCACTGAAGCTTTCTTT. Translating it yields CASSYSQGARTEAFF.

V usage is TRBV7-9 and J usage is TRBJ2-7; 9 bases are shared with TRBD1. The V and J ends lost 5 bases and 2 bases, in that order; junction bases with no gene match: 10. CDR3 size: 16 residues. In germline, CDR1 is SEHNR, CDR2 FQNEAQ (reference sequence). CDR3 sequence reads: CASSPNSRDRAYEQYF. CDR3 coding DNA: TGTGCCAGCAGCCCCAACAGCCGGGACAGGGCCTACGAGCAGTACTTC.

CDR3 sequence reads: CASSFQRLPSNGYTF. The CDR3 nucleotides are TGTGCCAGCAGCTTTCAGAGGCTACCCTCCAATGGCTACACCTTC. The chain employs TRBV2 and TRBJ1-2; D ambiguous. V was clipped by 6 bases and J by 6 bases, with 20 bases between them. The CDR3 has 15 residues. Germline CDR1 and CDR2: SNHLY and FYNNEI.

This clone was picked up one time. The chain links TRBV6-2 or TRBV6-3 to TRBJ1-1; D remains unclear. The CDR3 loop spans 13 amino acids. The V end was cut by 2 bases, the J end by 4 bases, with 8 bases between. Germline V gene sequence: CDR1 MNHEY, CDR2 SVGEGT. The CDR3 loop is CASSYTGSTEAFF. Written as DNA, the CDR3 is TGTGCCAGCAGTTACACGGGGTCCACTGAAGCTTTCTTT.

V gene TRBV24-1 combines with J gene TRBJ2-3; 11 nucleotides line up with TRBD2. Unmatched junction bases numbered 10, after V lost 7 bases and J lost 2 bases. The CDR3 sequence is 17 residues long. The V gene's germline CDR1 is KGHDR and CDR2 SFDVKD. The CDR3 nucleotides read TGTGCCACCAGGGGGCTGACTAGCGGGGAAAACACAGATACGCAGTATTTT. It is translated as CATRGLTSGENTDTQYF.